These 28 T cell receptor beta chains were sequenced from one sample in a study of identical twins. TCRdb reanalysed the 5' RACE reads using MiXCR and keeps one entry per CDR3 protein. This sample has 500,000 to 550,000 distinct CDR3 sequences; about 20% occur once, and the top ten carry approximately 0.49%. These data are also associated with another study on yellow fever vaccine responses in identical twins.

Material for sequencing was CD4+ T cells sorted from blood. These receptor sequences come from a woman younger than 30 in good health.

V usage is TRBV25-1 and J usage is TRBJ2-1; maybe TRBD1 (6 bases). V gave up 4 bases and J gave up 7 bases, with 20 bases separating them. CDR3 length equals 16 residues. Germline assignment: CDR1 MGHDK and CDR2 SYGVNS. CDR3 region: CASSALPNSTGNEQFF. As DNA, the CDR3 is TGTGCCAGCAGTGCCCTACCCAATTCTACAGGGAATGAGCAGTTCTTC.

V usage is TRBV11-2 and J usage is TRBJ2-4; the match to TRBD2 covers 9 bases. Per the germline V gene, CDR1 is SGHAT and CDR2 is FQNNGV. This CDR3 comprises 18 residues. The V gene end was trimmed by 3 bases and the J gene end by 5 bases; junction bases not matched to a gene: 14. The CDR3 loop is CASSFRGGTSSDENIQYF. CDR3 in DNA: TGTGCCAGCAGCTTCCGGGGGGGGACTAGCTCGGATGAAAACATTCAGTACTTC.

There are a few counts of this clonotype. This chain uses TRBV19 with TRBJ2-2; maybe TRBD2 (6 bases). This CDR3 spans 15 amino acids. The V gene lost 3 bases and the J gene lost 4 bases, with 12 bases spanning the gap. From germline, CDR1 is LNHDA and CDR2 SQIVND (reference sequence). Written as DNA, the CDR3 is TGTGCCAGTAGTATCATCGGGGGTCTCACCGGGGAGCTGTTTTTT. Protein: CASSIIGGLTGELFF.

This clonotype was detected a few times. This CDR3 reads CSARSPAVSTDTQYF. The CDR3 DNA reads as TGCAGTGCTAGGTCCCCGGCAGTTAGCACAGATACGCAGTATTTT. The rearrangement uses TRBV20-1 and TRBJ2-3; no reliable D call. The germline V gene encodes CDR1 DFQATT and CDR2 SNEGSKA (reference sequence). The length of the CDR3 is 15 residues. Trimming stripped 3 bases from V and 0 bases from J, with 13 bases between.

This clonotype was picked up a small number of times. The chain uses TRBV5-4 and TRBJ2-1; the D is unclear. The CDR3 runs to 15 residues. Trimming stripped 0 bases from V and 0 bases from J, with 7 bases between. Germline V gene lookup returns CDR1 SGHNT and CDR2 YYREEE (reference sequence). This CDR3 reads CASSLGQTSYNEQFF. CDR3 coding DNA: TGTGCCAGCAGCTTGGGACAAACCTCCTACAATGAGCAGTTCTTC.

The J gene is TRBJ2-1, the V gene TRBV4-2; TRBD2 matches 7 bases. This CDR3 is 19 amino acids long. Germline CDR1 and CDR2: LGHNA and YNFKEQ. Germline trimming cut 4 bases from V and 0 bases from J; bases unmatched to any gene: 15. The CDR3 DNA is TGTGCCAGCAGCCCAATTCCCGGGGCTAGCGGAAACTCCTACAATGAGCAGTTCTTC. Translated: CASSPIPGASGNSYNEQFF.

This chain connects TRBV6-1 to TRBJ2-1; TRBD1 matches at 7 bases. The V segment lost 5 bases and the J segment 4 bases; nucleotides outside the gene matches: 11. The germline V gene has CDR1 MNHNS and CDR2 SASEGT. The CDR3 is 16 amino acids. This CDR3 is CASSPIRGPKYNEQFF. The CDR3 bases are TGTGCCAGCAGTCCCATTAGGGGGCCTAAATACAATGAGCAGTTCTTC.

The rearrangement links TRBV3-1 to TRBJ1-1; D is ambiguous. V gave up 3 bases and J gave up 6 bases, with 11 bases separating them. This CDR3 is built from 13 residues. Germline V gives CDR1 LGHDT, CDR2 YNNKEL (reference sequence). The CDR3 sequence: CASSHQTTAEAFF. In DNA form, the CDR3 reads TGTGCCAGCAGCCACCAAACGACTGCTGAAGCTTTCTTT.

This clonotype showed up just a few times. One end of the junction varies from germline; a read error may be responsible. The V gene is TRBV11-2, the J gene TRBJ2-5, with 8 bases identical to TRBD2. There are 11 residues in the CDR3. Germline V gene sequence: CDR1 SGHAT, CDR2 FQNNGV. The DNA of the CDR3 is TGTGCCAGCAGCTCGCGGACTAGCTTGGGCTTC. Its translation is CASSSRTSLGF. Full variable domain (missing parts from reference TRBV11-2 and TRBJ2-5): EAGVAQSPRYKIIEKRQSVAFWCNPISGHATLYWYQQILGQGPKLLIQFQNNGVVDDSQLPKDRFSAERLKGVDSTLKIQPAKLEDSAVYLCASSSRTSLGFGPGTRLLVL.

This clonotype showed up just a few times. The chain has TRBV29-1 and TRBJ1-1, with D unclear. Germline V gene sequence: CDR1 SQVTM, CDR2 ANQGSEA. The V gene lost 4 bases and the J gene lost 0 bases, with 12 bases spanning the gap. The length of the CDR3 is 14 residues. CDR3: CSVVSGVVNTEAFF. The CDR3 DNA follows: TGCAGCGTTGTCTCGGGAGTGGTGAACACTGAAGCTTTCTTT.

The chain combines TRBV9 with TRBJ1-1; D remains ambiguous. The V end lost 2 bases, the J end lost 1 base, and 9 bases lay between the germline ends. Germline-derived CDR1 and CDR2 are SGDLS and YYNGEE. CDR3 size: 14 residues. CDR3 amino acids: CASSVKGENTEAFF. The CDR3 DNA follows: TGTGCCAGCAGCGTGAAGGGAGAGAACACTGAAGCTTTCTTT.

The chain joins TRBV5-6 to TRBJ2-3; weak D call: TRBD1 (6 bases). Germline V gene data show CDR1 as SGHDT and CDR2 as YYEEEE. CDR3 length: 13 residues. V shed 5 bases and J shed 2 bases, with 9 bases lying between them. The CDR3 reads CASRGGPTDTQYF. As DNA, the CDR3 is TGTGCCAGCAGAGGGGGACCCACAGATACGCAGTATTTT.

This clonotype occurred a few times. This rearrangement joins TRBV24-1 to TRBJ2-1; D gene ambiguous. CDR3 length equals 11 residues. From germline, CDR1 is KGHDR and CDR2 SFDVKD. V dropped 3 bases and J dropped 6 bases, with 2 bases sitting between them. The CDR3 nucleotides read TGTGCCACCAGTGATCGCAATGAGCAGTTCTTC. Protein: CATSDRNEQFF.

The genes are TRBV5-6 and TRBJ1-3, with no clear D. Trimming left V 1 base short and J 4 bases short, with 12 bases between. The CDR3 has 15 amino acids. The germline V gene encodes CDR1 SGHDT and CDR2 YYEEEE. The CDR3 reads CASSLYATNGNTIYF. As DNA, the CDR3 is TGTGCCAGCAGCTTGTATGCGACAAACGGAAACACCATATATTTT.

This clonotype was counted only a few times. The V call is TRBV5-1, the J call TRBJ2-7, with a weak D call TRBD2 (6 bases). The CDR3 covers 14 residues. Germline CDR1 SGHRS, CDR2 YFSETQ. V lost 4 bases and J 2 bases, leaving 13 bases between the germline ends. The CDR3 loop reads CASSPEGFAYEQYF. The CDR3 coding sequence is TGCGCCAGCAGCCCGGAGGGCTTTGCCTACGAGCAGTACTTC.

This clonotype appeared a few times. CDR3 sequence (DNA): TGTGCCAGCAGCCTCGGGACTATTTACGAGCAGTACTTC. This sequence encodes CASSLGTIYEQYF. V and J are TRBV6-1 and TRBJ2-7; 7 nucleotides align to TRBD2. Per germline, CDR1 MNHNS and CDR2 SASEGT. The CDR3 runs to 13 residues. V lost 6 bases and J lost 4; bases outside the gene matches: 6.

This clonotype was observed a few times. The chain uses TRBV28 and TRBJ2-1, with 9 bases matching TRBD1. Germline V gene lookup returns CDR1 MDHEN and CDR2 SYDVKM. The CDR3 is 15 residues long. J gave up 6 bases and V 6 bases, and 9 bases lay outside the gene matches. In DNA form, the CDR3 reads TGTGCCAGCAGAAAGACCGGGACAGGGCCCAATGAGCAGTTCTTC. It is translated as CASRKTGTGPNEQFF.

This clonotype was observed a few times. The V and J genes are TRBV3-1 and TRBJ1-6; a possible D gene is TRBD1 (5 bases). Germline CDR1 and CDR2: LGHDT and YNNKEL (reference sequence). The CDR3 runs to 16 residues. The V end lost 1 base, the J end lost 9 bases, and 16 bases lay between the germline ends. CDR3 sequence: CASSQGSRTYGSPLHF. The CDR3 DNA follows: TGTGCCAGCAGCCAAGGTTCGAGGACATACGGTTCACCCCTCCACTTT.

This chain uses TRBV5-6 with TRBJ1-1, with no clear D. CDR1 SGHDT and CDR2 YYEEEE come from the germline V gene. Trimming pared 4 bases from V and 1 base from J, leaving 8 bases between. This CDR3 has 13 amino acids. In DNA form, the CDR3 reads TGTGCCAGCAGCCCTTATCGGAACACTGAAGCTTTCTTT. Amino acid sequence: CASSPYRNTEAFF.

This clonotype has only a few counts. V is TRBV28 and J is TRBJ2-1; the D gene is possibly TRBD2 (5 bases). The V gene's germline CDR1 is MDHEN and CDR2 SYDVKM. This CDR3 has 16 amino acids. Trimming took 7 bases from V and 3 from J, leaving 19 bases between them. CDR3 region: CASTPVFGLGYNEQFF. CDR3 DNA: TGTGCCAGCACCCCCGTATTCGGACTGGGCTACAATGAGCAGTTCTTC.

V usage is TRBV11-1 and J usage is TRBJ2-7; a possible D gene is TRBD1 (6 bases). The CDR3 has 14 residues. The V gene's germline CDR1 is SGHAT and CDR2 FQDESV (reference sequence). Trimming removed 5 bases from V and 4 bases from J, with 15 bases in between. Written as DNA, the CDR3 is TGTGCCAGCAGCATTGGGGGCTGGCTGTACGAGCAGTACGTC. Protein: CASSIGGWLYEQYV.

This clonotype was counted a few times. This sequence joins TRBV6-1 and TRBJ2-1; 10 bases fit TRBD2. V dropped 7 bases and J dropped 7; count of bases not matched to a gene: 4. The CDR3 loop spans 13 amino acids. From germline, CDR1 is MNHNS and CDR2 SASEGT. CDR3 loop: CASTVAGGNEQFF. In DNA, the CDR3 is TGTGCCAGCACGGTAGCGGGGGGTAATGAGCAGTTCTTC.

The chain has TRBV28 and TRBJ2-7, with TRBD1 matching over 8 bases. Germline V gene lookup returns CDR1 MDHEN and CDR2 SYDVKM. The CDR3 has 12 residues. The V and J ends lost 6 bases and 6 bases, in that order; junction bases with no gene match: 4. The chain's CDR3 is CASRPGGGEQYF. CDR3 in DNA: TGTGCCAGCAGACCAGGGGGCGGCGAGCAGTACTTC.

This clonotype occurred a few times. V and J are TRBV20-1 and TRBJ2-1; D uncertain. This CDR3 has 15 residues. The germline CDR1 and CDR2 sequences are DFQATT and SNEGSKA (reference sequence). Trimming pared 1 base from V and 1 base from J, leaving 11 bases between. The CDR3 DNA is TGCAGTGCTAGAGGTAGCCCCTTATCCTACAATGAGCAGTTCTTC. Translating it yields CSARGSPLSYNEQFF.

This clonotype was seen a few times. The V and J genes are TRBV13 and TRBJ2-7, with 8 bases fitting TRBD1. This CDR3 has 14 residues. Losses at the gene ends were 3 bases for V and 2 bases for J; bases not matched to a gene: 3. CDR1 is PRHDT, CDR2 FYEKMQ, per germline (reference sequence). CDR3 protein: CASSLTGVTYEQYF. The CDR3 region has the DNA TGTGCCAGCAGCTTGACAGGGGTCACCTACGAGCAGTACTTC.

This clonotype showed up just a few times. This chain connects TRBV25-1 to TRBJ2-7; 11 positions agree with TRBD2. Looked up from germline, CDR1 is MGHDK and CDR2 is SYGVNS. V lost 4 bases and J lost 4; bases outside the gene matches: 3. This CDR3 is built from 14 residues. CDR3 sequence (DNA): TGTGCCAGCAGTGCTAGCGGGAGGTCTTACGAGCAGTACTTC. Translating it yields CASSASGRSYEQYF.

The CDR3 region has the DNA TGTGCCAGCAGCGCACTAAGAGGGGGGATGCCATATTGGGAGACCCAGTACTTC. This translates into CASSALRGGMPYWETQYF. The J gene is TRBJ2-5, the V gene TRBV7-7; D may be TRBD1 or TRBD2 (6 bases each). This CDR3 has 18 residues. Germline V gives CDR1 SSHAT, CDR2 FNYEAQ (reference sequence). V was clipped by 5 bases and J by 5 bases, with 27 bases between them.

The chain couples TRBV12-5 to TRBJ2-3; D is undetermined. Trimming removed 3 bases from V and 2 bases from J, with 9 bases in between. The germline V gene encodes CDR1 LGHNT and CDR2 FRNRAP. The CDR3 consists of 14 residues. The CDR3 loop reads CASGFQLPTDTQYF. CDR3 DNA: TGTGCTAGTGGTTTTCAGCTACCCACAGATACGCAGTATTTT.